One sample yielded the 21 T cell receptor beta chains listed below, sequenced in a study of blood T cell repertoires in COVID-19. TCRdb's copy holds only in-frame clones and misses some; the assay was immunoSEQ multiplex PCR. The sample shows 30,000 to 40,000 clones, 88% of them seen only once. The sample consisted of peripheral blood. The origin of the receptors is a human donor in a cohort sampled during active COVID-19.

The chain joins TRBV2 to TRBJ2-1; 10 bases match TRBD2. The CDR3 totals 14 residues. V shed 5 bases and J 4 bases; nucleotides not matched to a gene: 2. Per germline, CDR1 SNHLY and CDR2 FYNNEI. CDR3 residues: CASSRAGGYNEQFF. As DNA, the CDR3 is TGTGCCAGCAGTCGAGCGGGGGGGTACAATGAGCAGTTCTTC.

The V call is TRBV5-1, the J call TRBJ1-2, with D tentatively TRBD1 (6 bases). Trimming cost V 0 bases and J 7 bases, with 13 bases left between them. Germline CDR1 is SGHRS and CDR2 is YFSETQ. The CDR3 sequence is 14 residues long. CDR3 DNA sequence: TGCGCCAGCAGCTTGGCCGGGCAGGGGTTTGGCTACACCTTC. It encodes CASSLAGQGFGYTF.

The chain links TRBV6-6 to TRBJ1-2; TRBD1 agrees at 9 bases. The CDR3 runs to 14 residues. V trimming: 6 bases; J trimming: 2 bases; junction bases outside the gene matches: 4. Germline-derived CDR1 and CDR2 are MNHNY and SVGAGI (reference sequence). The CDR3 DNA reads as TGTGCCAGCAGGCAGGGACAGGGAAACTATGGCTACACCTTC. This codes for CASRQGQGNYGYTF.

CDR3 nucleotides: TGTGCCACCAGCAGAGATCAGGCAGGGGGGACCCAGTACTTC. This codes for CATSRDQAGGTQYF. The chain combines TRBV15 with TRBJ2-5; 7 bases are shared with TRBD1. Trimming took 0 bases from V and 7 from J; bases not matched to a gene: 5. The CDR3 is made up of 14 amino acids. The germline V gene has CDR1 LNHNV and CDR2 YYDKDF (reference sequence).

V and J are TRBV7-3 and TRBJ2-2, with 11 bases matching TRBD2. Germline-derived CDR1 and CDR2 are SGHTA and FQGTGA. This CDR3 is 14 amino acids long. Losses at the gene ends were 6 bases for V and 4 bases for J; bases not matched to a gene: 1. The CDR3 sequence is CASRLAGGTGELFF. CDR3 nucleotide sequence: TGTGCCAGCAGGCTAGCGGGGGGCACCGGGGAGCTGTTTTTT.

The rearrangement uses TRBV5-1 and TRBJ1-4; 9 bases align to TRBD1. After removal of 0 bases from V and 3 bases from J, the junction contained 3 bases not matched to a gene. CDR3 length: 16 amino acids. Germline V lookup: CDR1 SGHRS, CDR2 YFSETQ. CDR3 residues: CASSLEQGAANEKLFF. The DNA for the CDR3 is TGCGCCAGCAGCTTGGAACAGGGGGCGGCTAATGAAAAACTGTTTTTT. Together with reference TRBV5-1 and TRBJ1-4, the CDR3 gives the full variable domain: KAGVTQTPRYLIKTRGQQVTLSCSPISGHRSVSWYQQTPGQGLQFLFEYFSETQRNKGNFPGRFSGRQFSNSRSEMNVSTLELGDSALYLCASSLEQGAANEKLFFGSGTQLSVL.

This clone showed up just once. J is TRBJ1-3 and V is TRBV28, with 9 positions matching TRBD1. The CDR3 loop spans 15 amino acids. With V trimmed by 6 bases and J by 4 bases, 7 bases remained unmatched. The V gene's germline CDR1 is MDHEN and CDR2 SYDVKM. CDR3 DNA sequence: TGTGCCAGCAGCCCAACCGGGACAGGGGGAAACACCATATATTTT. Translation: CASSPTGTGGNTIYF.

V and J are TRBV6-5 and TRBJ2-3; 7 nucleotides align to TRBD1. Germline V CDR1 and CDR2: MNHEY, SVGAGI. There are 16 residues in the CDR3. The J segment lost 4 bases and the V segment lost 4 bases, leaving 11 bases of the junction unmatched. For the CDR3, the DNA is TGTGCCAGCAGTTCATCCCCCCGACAGGGACCAGATACGCAGTATTTT. Amino acid sequence: CASSSSPRQGPDTQYF.

The rearrangement links TRBV3-1 (or the pseudogene TRBV3-2) to TRBJ2-1; a possible D gene is TRBD2 (5 bases). In germline, CDR1 is LGHDT, CDR2 YNNKEL (reference sequence). V was cut by 1 base and J by 8 bases, with 12 bases left in between. The CDR3 is made up of 14 amino acids. CDR3 DNA sequence: TGTGCCAGCAGCCAAGCGGCCCCGGGATATGAGCAGTTCTTC. Its protein product is CASSQAAPGYEQFF.

This clone was counted between two and nine times. V is TRBV19 and J is TRBJ2-7, with no clear D. The germline V gene encodes CDR1 LNHDA and CDR2 SQIVND (reference sequence). The CDR3 has 13 residues. Trimming cost V 1 base and J 3 bases, with 7 bases left between them. The DNA for the CDR3 is TGTGCCAGTAGTATAGGGCCAGGCTACGAGCAGTACTTC. Its translation is CASSIGPGYEQYF.

The V gene is TRBV27, the J gene TRBJ2-7; 11 bases line up with TRBD1. CDR1 MNHEY and CDR2 SMNVEV come from the germline V gene (reference sequence). V trimming: 0 bases; J trimming: 2 bases; junction bases outside the gene matches: 15. CDR3 length: 20 residues. The CDR3 DNA follows: TGTGCCAGCAGTTTATCGTCCCCTCTCGTTTGGGACAGGGGGACCTACGAGCAGTACTTC. Translating it yields CASSLSSPLVWDRGTYEQYF.

The V and J genes are TRBV3-1 (or the pseudogene TRBV3-2) and TRBJ1-6; D may be TRBD1 (5 bases). The CDR3 covers 15 residues. V gave up 5 bases and J gave up 8 bases, with 16 bases separating them. In germline, CDR1 is LGHDT, CDR2 YNNKEL (reference sequence). This CDR3 is CASSNSGGGYSPLHF. In DNA, the CDR3 is TGTGCCAGCAGCAATTCCGGGGGGGGATATTCACCCCTCCACTTT.

The CDR3 sequence is CASSNGGAHEQYF. The CDR3 DNA follows: TGTGCCAGCAGCAACGGGGGGGCCCACGAGCAGTACTTC. The chain has TRBV7-3 and TRBJ2-7, with 8 bases that match TRBD2. Germline V CDR1 and CDR2: SGHTA, FQGTGA. V was clipped by 5 bases and J by 5 bases; unmatched bases: 5. This CDR3 is built from 13 residues.

The CDR3 here is CASSPGGGAYSGNTIYF. The CDR3 DNA follows: TGTGCCAGCAGCCCCGGAGGGGGGGCCTACTCTGGAAACACCATATATTTT. This chain joins TRBV3-1 (or the pseudogene TRBV3-2) and TRBJ1-3, with a tentative D call TRBD1 (6 bases). CDR1 is LGHDT, CDR2 YNNKEL, per germline (reference sequence). The CDR3 length is 17 residues. Between the trimmed V and J ends, which lost 4 bases and 0 bases, there was a span of 16 bases.

The chain uses TRBV19 and TRBJ1-1, with D possibly being TRBD1 (6 bases). Trimming pared 4 bases from V and 6 bases from J, leaving 15 bases between. The CDR3 extends over 14 amino acids. The germline V gene encodes CDR1 LNHDA and CDR2 SQIVND (reference sequence). CDR3: CASSRGGISAEAFF. DNA of the CDR3: TGTGCCAGTAGTAGAGGGGGTATATCAGCTGAAGCTTTCTTT.

This chain connects TRBV12-5 to TRBJ2-3, with TRBD1 matching 8 bases. Germline values: CDR1 LGHNT, CDR2 FRNRAP. J lost 0 bases, V lost 0 bases, and 14 bases had no gene match. The CDR3 extends over 20 amino acids. The CDR3 DNA reads as TGTGCTAGTGGTTTGGTTGTGTGGCAGGGGGCAGACTTTAGCACAGATACGCAGTATTTT. As protein: CASGLVVWQGADFSTDTQYF.

The V call is TRBV9, the J call TRBJ2-3; weak D call: TRBD1 (5 bases). V shed 2 bases and J shed 0 bases, with 16 bases lying between them. CDR1 SGDLS and CDR2 YYNGEE come from the germline V gene. The CDR3 length is 17 residues. The CDR3 region has the DNA TGTGCCAGCAGCGTTTACGAGACAGCAAGTAGCACAGATACGCAGTATTTT. This gives the protein CASSVYETASSTDTQYF.

The rearrangement uses TRBV3-1 (or the pseudogene TRBV3-2) and TRBJ1-2; no reliable D call. V was shortened by 4 bases and J by 4 bases, with 16 bases between the two germline ends. Germline CDR1 LGHDT, CDR2 YNNKEL (reference sequence). This CDR3 contains 15 residues. The CDR3 DNA reads as TGTGCCAGCAGCCCCTCGGACTTCGGCCTCTATGGCTACACCTTC. It encodes CASSPSDFGLYGYTF.

Written as DNA, the CDR3 is TGTGCCAGCAGTGGACGGAGCTCCTACGAGCAGTACTTC. Translation gives CASSGRSSYEQYF. This rearrangement joins TRBV2 to TRBJ2-7; D unclear. The V gene's germline CDR1 is SNHLY and CDR2 FYNNEI. With 4 bases removed from V and 0 bases from J, the gap between germline ends came to 7 bases. This CDR3 spans 13 amino acids. Based on the CDR3 plus reference TRBV2 and TRBJ2-7, the full variable domain is EPEVTQTPSHQVTQMGQEVILRCVPISNHLYFYWYRQILGQKVEFLVSFYNNEISEKSEIFDDQFSVERPDGSNFTLKIRSTKLEDSAMYFCASSGRSSYEQYFGPGTRLTVT.

The V call is TRBV7-9, the J call TRBJ1-3; D is ambiguous. From germline, CDR1 is SEHNR and CDR2 FQNEAQ (reference sequence). The CDR3 extends over 16 amino acids. V was pared by 4 bases and J by 2 bases, with 15 bases between. CDR3 coding DNA: TGTGCCAGCAGCTCCTCCCCGTGGGGAGCTGGAAACACCATATATTTT. Translation: CASSSSPWGAGNTIYF.

CDR3 DNA sequence: TGCGCCAGCAGTGAGGGGGGGGGACTACAAGAGACCCAGTACTTC. Translated: CASSEGGGLQETQYF. The chain recombines TRBV10-1 with TRBJ2-5, with 7 bases lining up with TRBD2. Germline lookup yields CDR1 WNHNN and CDR2 SYGVQD (reference sequence). The trim removed 2 bases at V and 2 bases at J, leaving 5 bases unmatched. The length of the CDR3 is 15 residues.